The 17 T cell receptor beta chains below come from one sample, sequenced in a study of technical replicates of blood from a few donors. Using immunoSEQ multiplex PCR, the repertoire was profiled, and TCRdb retains in-frame clones only, with some absent. The sample carries fewer than 20,000 clones, roughly 91% recorded once. Sequencing was carried out using PBMCs. These receptors were taken from a human donor in good health.

V is TRBV7-9 and J is TRBJ2-7, with D maybe TRBD2 (6 bases). The CDR3 consists of 14 residues. The V end was cut by 8 bases, the J end by 3 bases, with 17 bases between. Germline loops: CDR1 SEHNR, CDR2 FQNEAQ (reference sequence). The CDR3 loop is CASVAGTRIYEQYF. For the CDR3, the DNA is TGTGCCAGCGTTGCCGGGACTCGGATCTACGAGCAGTACTTC.

The J gene is TRBJ2-7, the V gene TRBV28, with 9 bases identical to TRBD1. CDR1 and CDR2 (germline): MDHEN, SYDVKM. The junction had 15 bases not matched to a gene; V was cut back by 7 bases and J by 5 bases. The CDR3 loop spans 16 amino acids. The CDR3 region has the DNA TGTGCCAGCATAAGTTCGAGGCGGGACAGGGTACACGAGCAGTACTTC. It encodes CASISSRRDRVHEQYF. The whole variable domain, filled in from reference TRBV28 and TRBJ2-7, reads DVKVTQSSRYLVKRTGEKVFLECVQDMDHENMFWYRQDPGLGLRLIYFSYDVKMKEKGDIPEGYSVSREKKERFSLILESASTNQTSMYLCASISSRRDRVHEQYFGPGTRLTVT.

CDR3 bases: TGCGCCAGCAGCCAAGATCCTGGGATAGCGGGAGCCGGGGAGCTGTTTTTT. Translated, it gives CASSQDPGIAGAGELFF. The chain links TRBV4-1 to TRBJ2-2, with TRBD2 matching over 9 bases. V gave up 0 bases and J gave up 6 bases; unmatched junction bases: 8. The CDR3 length is 17 residues. CDR1 MGHRA and CDR2 YSYEKL come from the germline V gene.

The V and J genes are TRBV2 and TRBJ2-1, with D uncertain. Trimming pared 11 bases from V and 4 bases from J, leaving 9 bases between. CDR3 length: 11 residues. Germline V lookup: CDR1 SNHLY, CDR2 FYNNEI. The CDR3 here is CALARYNEQFF. CDR3 coding DNA: TGTGCCCTGGCCCGATACAATGAGCAGTTCTTC.

V gene TRBV7-2 combines with J gene TRBJ2-2; 11 bases match TRBD1. CDR3 length: 15 amino acids. Germline V gives CDR1 SGHTA, CDR2 FQGNSA. Trimming removed 3 bases from V and 4 bases from J; junction bases left unmatched: 1. The CDR3 sequence is CASSFGQGATGELFF. The CDR3 nucleotides read TGTGCCAGCAGCTTTGGACAGGGGGCCACCGGGGAGCTGTTTTTT.

The chain combines TRBV7-9 with TRBJ2-1; TRBD2 is a possible D gene (5 bases). Trimming left V 2 bases short and J 7 bases short, with 9 bases between. Germline CDR1 SEHNR, CDR2 FQNEAQ (reference sequence). The CDR3 length is 13 residues. The CDR3 is CASSLTGLNEQFF. The CDR3 nucleotides are TGTGCCAGCAGCTTAACGGGATTAAATGAGCAGTTCTTC.

V gene TRBV28 combines with J gene TRBJ2-5, with 9 bases that match TRBD1. The CDR3 has 17 amino acids. Trimming took 4 bases from V and 5 from J; bases not matched to a gene: 14. The V gene's germline CDR1 is MDHEN and CDR2 SYDVKM. The CDR3 sequence: CASSSRPGQGTGETQYF. As DNA, the CDR3 is TGTGCCAGCAGTTCCCGACCCGGACAGGGGACGGGGGAGACCCAGTACTTC.

This rearrangement joins TRBV6-6 to TRBJ2-2; 8 positions agree with TRBD2. CDR1 is MNHNY and CDR2 is SVGAGI in the germline V gene (reference sequence). V lost 9 bases, J lost 5 bases, and 8 bases stayed unmatched. The CDR3 spans 14 residues. The CDR3 spells CASSTGGWTGELFF. DNA of the CDR3: TGTGCCAGTTCGACGGGGGGGTGGACCGGGGAGCTGTTTTTT.

The chain is built from TRBV27 and TRBJ2-1, with 9 bases lining up with TRBD2. This CDR3 is 15 amino acids long. V lost 1 base to trimming and J lost 8 bases; unmatched junction nucleotides: 6. From germline, CDR1 is MNHEY and CDR2 SMNVEV (reference sequence). CDR3 in amino acids: CASSLYSGRVDEQFF. The CDR3 nucleotides are TGTGCCAGCAGTTTATATAGCGGGAGAGTCGATGAGCAGTTCTTC.

J is TRBJ2-5 and V is TRBV5-4; no firm D call. Trimming removed 4 bases from V and 3 bases from J, with 7 bases in between. The CDR3 length is 12 residues. Germline V CDR1 and CDR2: SGHNT, YYREEE (reference sequence). Here the CDR3 reads CASSHLKETQYF. The CDR3 coding sequence is TGTGCCAGCAGCCACCTAAAAGAGACCCAGTACTTC.

This clone occurred a few times. The gene calls are TRBV6-5 and TRBJ1-1; D is uncertain. This CDR3 spans 11 amino acids. Germline assignment: CDR1 MNHEY and CDR2 SVGAGI. V was trimmed by 9 bases and J by 4 bases, leaving 9 bases between them. CDR3 in amino acids: CASGSLTEAFF. The CDR3 coding sequence is TGTGCCAGTGGTAGCCTCACTGAAGCTTTCTTT.

The gene calls are TRBV9 and TRBJ2-2; 7 bases are a match to TRBD2. The CDR3 extends over 16 amino acids. Germline CDR1 reads SGDLS; CDR2 reads YYNGEE. The junction had 6 bases not matched to a gene; V was cut back by 0 bases and J by 4 bases. CDR3 in amino acids: CASSVGLAAFTGELFF. The CDR3 DNA sequence: TGTGCCAGCAGCGTAGGGCTAGCGGCCTTCACCGGGGAGCTGTTTTTT.

The V and J genes are TRBV19 and TRBJ1-1; 7 bases map to TRBD1. Losses at the gene ends were 3 bases for V and 4 bases for J; bases not matched to a gene: 5. CDR1 and CDR2 from the germline V gene are LNHDA and SQIVND (reference sequence). The CDR3 runs to 14 residues. The CDR3: CASSITGAGTEAFF. In nucleotides, the CDR3 is TGTGCCAGTAGTATTACAGGGGCGGGCACTGAAGCTTTCTTT.

The chain links TRBV21-1 to TRBJ2-2; no check of the table's D call, TRBD2, against the DNA was made. TRBV21-1 is an annotated pseudogene. The CDR3 length is 17 residues. The CDR3 coding sequence is TGTGCCAGCAGCAAACCCCCCTCCCCTCCTAACACCGGGGAGCTGTTTTTT. Translated, it gives CASSKPPSPPNTGELFF.

This chain links TRBV7-2 with TRBJ2-3, with D perhaps TRBD1 (5 bases). The CDR3 runs to 14 residues. V gave up 1 base and J gave up 4 bases, with 9 bases separating them. CDR1 is SGHTA, CDR2 FQGNSA, per germline. The CDR3 reads CASSLGTSPDTQYF. The CDR3 nucleotides read TGTGCCAGCAGCTTAGGGACATCCCCAGATACGCAGTATTTT.

This clone was recorded once. The CDR3 region has the DNA TGTGCCAGCTCACCGAAAGAACAGGGGGCGCCGGGAAAAGAGACCCAGTACTTC. Amino acids: CASSPKEQGAPGKETQYF. The chain employs TRBV18 and TRBJ2-5, with 9 bases fitting TRBD1. Per germline, CDR1 KGHSH and CDR2 LQKENI. The CDR3 totals 18 residues. The V gene end was trimmed by 3 bases and the J gene end by 3 bases; junction bases not matched to a gene: 14.

This chain links TRBV10-3 with TRBJ2-6; D gene ambiguous. Germline CDR1 ENHRY, CDR2 SYGVKD. Trimming took off 3 bases at V and 2 bases at J, with 11 bases between the two ends. There are 16 residues in the CDR3. Here the CDR3 DNA reads TGTGCCATCAGTGATGTCCCAGGCGCTGGGGCCAACGTCCTGACTTTC. Protein: CAISDVPGAGANVLTF.